What follows are 29 T cell receptor beta chains derived from one specimen sequenced in a study of control samples from healthy donors and cancer patients. Only in-frame clones appear in the TCRdb table, and some are missing; sequencing was by immunoSEQ multiplex PCR. This table holds 150,000 to 180,000 clones, about 94% found once. The sequencing input was blood. The receptors were gathered from a man aged 40-55 years in good health.

The V call is TRBV28, the J call TRBJ2-1; the match to TRBD1 covers 7 bases. V shed 4 bases, J shed 5 bases, and the junction held 11 bases outside the gene matches. CDR1 and CDR2 from the germline V gene are MDHEN and SYDVKM. The CDR3 is 16 residues long. The chain's CDR3 is CASSSYYRGGNNEQFF. For the CDR3, the DNA is TGTGCCAGCAGTTCCTATTACAGGGGCGGCAACAATGAGCAGTTCTTC.

The chain employs TRBV18 and TRBJ1-2, with TRBD1 identical over 9 bases. The J segment lost 6 bases and the V segment lost 6 bases, leaving 8 bases of the junction unmatched. This CDR3 has 14 amino acids. Germline values: CDR1 KGHSH, CDR2 LQKENI. The CDR3 loop reads CASSPGQGMNGYTF. Written as DNA, the CDR3 is TGTGCCAGCTCCCCGGGACAGGGAATGAATGGCTACACCTTC.

The chain uses TRBV28 and TRBJ2-4; D is perhaps TRBD2 (5 bases). The length of the CDR3 is 16 residues. V dropped 4 bases and J dropped 2 bases, with 15 bases sitting between them. Germline V lookup: CDR1 MDHEN, CDR2 SYDVKM. The CDR3, as DNA: TGTGCCAGCAGTTGGAGGCCCGGTACGACCAAAAACATTCAGTACTTC. Its translation: CASSWRPGTTKNIQYF.

V gene TRBV7-6 combines with J gene TRBJ1-2; no clear D gene. The V gene lost 1 base and the J gene lost 0 bases, with 12 bases spanning the gap. Germline V gene data show CDR1 as SGHVS and CDR2 as FNYEAQ. The CDR3 totals 16 residues. CDR3 nucleotide sequence: TGTGCCAGCAGCTTAGGGGCACCTCCCACTAACTATGGCTACACCTTC. It yields the protein CASSLGAPPTNYGYTF.

The chain carries TRBV6-5 and TRBJ1-5; tentatively, D is TRBD1 (5 bases). This CDR3 spans 15 amino acids. The germline gives CDR1 MNHEY, CDR2 SVGAGI. CDR3 DNA: TGTGCGAGCGCCCGGGACTCGGGCCCCAATCAGCCCCAGCATTTT. It translates to CASARDSGPNQPQHF.

V is TRBV2 and J is TRBJ1-1; D ambiguous. CDR1 is SNHLY and CDR2 is FYNNEI in the germline V gene. This CDR3 spans 14 amino acids. Between the trimmed V and J ends, which lost 4 bases and 0 bases, there was a span of 9 bases. CDR3 nucleotide sequence: TGTGCCAGCAGTGCATCAGGACTGAACACTGAAGCTTTCTTT. Its translation is CASSASGLNTEAFF.

This chain uses TRBV28 with TRBJ1-2; D remains unclear. Trimming took 5 bases from V and 7 from J, leaving 11 bases between them. CDR1 and CDR2 (germline): MDHEN, SYDVKM. This CDR3 contains 12 residues. The CDR3 is CASSLGGFGYTF. CDR3 bases: TGTGCCAGCAGTCTGGGAGGGTTTGGCTACACCTTC.

This rearrangement joins TRBV4-1 to TRBJ1-1; no reliable D call. Germline CDR1 and CDR2: MGHRA and YSYEKL. Trimming took 6 bases from V and 3 from J, leaving 17 bases between them. The CDR3 runs to 15 residues. The CDR3 nucleotides are TGCGCCAGCAGTCGTACTCCTCCGCGGGACACTGAAGCTTTCTTT. It yields the protein CASSRTPPRDTEAFF.

The J gene is TRBJ2-7, the V gene TRBV10-2, with unresolved D. CDR1 is WSHSY and CDR2 is SAAADI in the germline V gene. Trimming pared 0 bases from V and 4 bases from J, leaving 10 bases between. The CDR3 extends over 14 amino acids. CDR3 loop: CASSESKSRYEQYF. CDR3 nucleotides: TGCGCCAGCAGTGAGTCGAAATCTAGATACGAGCAGTACTTC.

This chain links TRBV2 with TRBJ2-3; 8 bases line up with TRBD2. Germline V gene sequence: CDR1 SNHLY, CDR2 FYNNEI. V lost 5 bases to trimming and J lost 1 base; unmatched junction nucleotides: 5. The CDR3 contains 15 residues. The CDR3 DNA is TGTGCCAGCAGTTCCCCAGCGGGAGGCACAGATACGCAGTATTTT. Residues: CASSSPAGGTDTQYF.

This chain connects TRBV30 to TRBJ1-1; D unresolved. Germline V gives CDR1 GTSNPN, CDR2 SVGIG (reference sequence). V lost 1 base and J lost 8, with 20 bases in between. The length of the CDR3 is 15 residues. DNA for the CDR3: TGTGCCTGGAGTGAGATCAAGTTGGCTCCGCGGGAAGCTTTCTTT. Protein product: CAWSEIKLAPREAFF. Drawing the rest from reference TRBV30 and TRBJ1-1, the complete variable domain is SQTIHQWPATLVQPVGSPLSLECTVEGTSNPNLYWYRQAAGRGLQLLFYSVGIGQISSEVPQNLSASRPQDRQFILSSKKLLLSDSGFYLCAWSEIKLAPREAFFGQGTRLTVV.

J is TRBJ1-3 and V is TRBV12-3 or TRBV12-4, with D hard to call. Deletions cut 4 bases from V and 2 bases from J, with 3 bases between. CDR3 length: 12 amino acids. The CDR3, as DNA: TGTGCCAGCAGTTCTCCTGGAAACACCATATATTTT. This codes for CASSSPGNTIYF.

The table lists this clone with a count of one. The chain recombines TRBV3-1 (or the pseudogene TRBV3-2) with TRBJ2-7; 8 bases align to TRBD1. Unmatched junction bases numbered 8, after V lost 4 bases and J lost 0 bases. Germline loops: CDR1 LGHDT, CDR2 YNNKEL (reference sequence). This CDR3 is 16 amino acids long. CDR3 sequence reads: CASSRYRQGNSYEQYF. The CDR3 DNA reads TGTGCCAGCAGCCGTTACCGACAGGGGAACTCCTACGAGCAGTACTTC.

CDR3 bases: TGTGCCAGCAGCTTATTCGTCGGACCTTACAATGAGCAGTTCTTC. It yields the protein CASSLFVGPYNEQFF. J is TRBJ2-1 and V is TRBV7-2; D call uncertain. The germline V gene encodes CDR1 SGHTA and CDR2 FQGNSA. This CDR3 is 15 amino acids long. Trimming pared 2 bases from V and 4 bases from J, leaving 12 bases between.

This clone was detected only once. The chain couples TRBV7-2 to TRBJ2-7; tentatively, D is TRBD1 (5 bases). The CDR3 is 15 residues long. With 5 bases removed from V and 1 base from J, the gap between germline ends came to 15 bases. The germline V gene has CDR1 SGHTA and CDR2 FQGNSA. This CDR3 reads CASSDTGWASYEQYF. CDR3 DNA sequence: TGTGCCAGCAGCGACACAGGTTGGGCTTCCTACGAGCAGTACTTC.

The chain is built from TRBV7-2 and TRBJ1-5; D not resolved. Per germline, CDR1 SGHTA and CDR2 FQGNSA. The CDR3 spans 13 residues. The V end was cut by 2 bases, the J end by 6 bases, with 8 bases between. Here the CDR3 DNA reads TGTGCCAGCAGCTTAACTCCCCGTCAGCCCCAGCATTTT. The encoded protein is CASSLTPRQPQHF.

J is TRBJ1-3 and V is TRBV4-2; unclear D gene. This CDR3 has 15 amino acids. Trimming pared 7 bases from V and 0 bases from J, leaving 13 bases between. The V gene's germline CDR1 is LGHNA and CDR2 YNFKEQ. The DNA for the CDR3 is TGTGCCAGCACCATAGCCGGAAACTCTGGAAACACCATATATTTT. Translation gives CASTIAGNSGNTIYF.

The V call is TRBV6-2 or TRBV6-3, the J call TRBJ1-6; 8 bases are shared with TRBD1. There are 14 residues in the CDR3. Per the germline V gene, CDR1 is MNHEY and CDR2 is SVGEGT. V shed 5 bases, J shed 10 bases, and the junction held 7 bases outside the gene matches. The CDR3 loop is CASSPGTGSSPLHF. CDR3 nucleotide sequence: TGTGCCAGCAGTCCGGGGACAGGTTCGTCACCCCTCCACTTT.

The chain carries TRBV6-5 and TRBJ1-1, with 10 bases fitting TRBD1. The germline CDR1 and CDR2 sequences are MNHEY and SVGAGI. The CDR3 totals 16 residues. V lost 2 bases, J lost 2 bases, and 5 bases stayed unmatched. CDR3 in DNA: TGTGCCAGCAGTTACGACAGGGGGCTTCTCAACACTGAAGCTTTCTTT. It translates to CASSYDRGLLNTEAFF.

The J gene is TRBJ1-2, the V gene TRBV6-6, with D unresolved. Looked up from germline, CDR1 is MNHNY and CDR2 is SVGAGI (reference sequence). CDR3 length equals 13 residues. Trimming took off 7 bases at V and 4 bases at J, with 13 bases between the two ends. CDR3 nucleotide sequence: TGTGCCAGCACCCCAGCCCAGTTCTATGGCTACACCTTC. It codes for CASTPAQFYGYTF.

V is TRBV5-1 and J is TRBJ1-5; D unresolved. The CDR3 runs 15 residues. V shed 3 bases and J shed 4 bases, with 14 bases lying between them. From germline, CDR1 is SGHRS and CDR2 YFSETQ. The CDR3 region is CASSSDGAINQPQHF. The CDR3 DNA is TGCGCCAGCAGCTCCGACGGAGCCATTAATCAGCCCCAGCATTTT.

This rearrangement joins TRBV2 to TRBJ2-1, with 10 positions matching TRBD2. This CDR3 region has 15 residues. Germline loops: CDR1 SNHLY, CDR2 FYNNEI. Germline trimming cut 5 bases from V and 4 bases from J; bases unmatched to any gene: 5. The CDR3 region has the DNA TGTGCCAGCAGTCGACTAGCGGGCACGTACAATGAGCAGTTCTTC. This gives the protein CASSRLAGTYNEQFF.

The rearrangement uses TRBV4-3 and TRBJ1-2; weak D call: TRBD1 (5 bases). Trimming pared 7 bases from V and 0 bases from J, leaving 15 bases between. This CDR3 comprises 15 residues. CDR1 is LGHNA, CDR2 YSLEER, per germline. The CDR3 sequence is CASKGAGQTNYGYTF. The CDR3 region has the DNA TGCGCCAGCAAGGGTGCAGGACAAACTAACTATGGCTACACCTTC.

The chain links TRBV5-1 to TRBJ1-1, with TRBD1 as a possible D gene (5 bases). This CDR3 has 15 residues. CDR1 is SGHRS, CDR2 YFSETQ, per germline. V dropped 4 bases and J dropped 4 bases, with 17 bases sitting between them. Here the CDR3 reads CASSPEPGLGTEAFF. The CDR3 region has the DNA TGCGCCAGCAGCCCGGAGCCGGGGCTGGGCACTGAAGCTTTCTTT.

The chain is built from TRBV11-2 and TRBJ1-1, with no clear D. Germline assignment: CDR1 SGHAT and CDR2 FQNNGV. Trimming left V 0 bases short and J 1 base short, with 6 bases between. The CDR3 spans 14 residues. The DNA of the CDR3 is TGTGCCAGCAGCTTAGATGGAGGGAACACTGAAGCTTTCTTT. As protein: CASSLDGGNTEAFF. The whole variable domain, remainder taken from reference TRBV11-2 and TRBJ1-1, is EAGVAQSPRYKIIEKRQSVAFWCNPISGHATLYWYQQILGQGPKLLIQFQNNGVVDDSQLPKDRFSAERLKGVDSTLKIQPAKLEDSAVYLCASSLDGGNTEAFFGQGTRLTVV.

The chain is built from TRBV10-3 and TRBJ1-2, with TRBD1 identical over 7 bases. The ends lost 6 bases at V and 1 base at J; junction bases unmatched: 8. The CDR3 extends over 15 amino acids. Germline V gene sequence: CDR1 ENHRY, CDR2 SYGVKD. CDR3 coding DNA: TGTGCCATCAGGGGCACAGGGGATTATAACTATGGCTACACCTTC. This codes for CAIRGTGDYNYGYTF.

The chain carries TRBV5-8 and TRBJ2-6, with a weak D call TRBD1 (5 bases). Germline CDR1 is SGHTS and CDR2 is YDEGEE. The CDR3 runs to 16 residues. V shed 5 bases and J shed 4 bases, with 16 bases lying between them. For the CDR3, the DNA is TGTGCCAGCAGTTTGACCAGGGCCTCGGGGGCCAACGTCCTGACTTTC. As protein: CASSLTRASGANVLTF.

This clone has only a few counts. The chain joins TRBV11-2 to TRBJ1-2; D gene ambiguous. CDR1 and CDR2 (germline): SGHAT, FQNNGV. The CDR3 runs 14 residues. V was pared by 9 bases and J by 4 bases, with 18 bases between. The CDR3 loop is CASTRPGTSYGYTF. CDR3 sequence (DNA): TGTGCCAGTACCCGCCCTGGCACGTCCTATGGCTACACCTTC.

The chain employs TRBV28 and TRBJ2-7; unclear D gene. Germline V gene data show CDR1 as MDHEN and CDR2 as SYDVKM. Trimming took 4 bases from V and 5 from J, leaving 12 bases between them. This CDR3 contains 13 residues. The CDR3 coding sequence is TGTGCCAGCAGTTGGGCCCACGACGACGAGCAGTACTTC. As protein: CASSWAHDDEQYF.